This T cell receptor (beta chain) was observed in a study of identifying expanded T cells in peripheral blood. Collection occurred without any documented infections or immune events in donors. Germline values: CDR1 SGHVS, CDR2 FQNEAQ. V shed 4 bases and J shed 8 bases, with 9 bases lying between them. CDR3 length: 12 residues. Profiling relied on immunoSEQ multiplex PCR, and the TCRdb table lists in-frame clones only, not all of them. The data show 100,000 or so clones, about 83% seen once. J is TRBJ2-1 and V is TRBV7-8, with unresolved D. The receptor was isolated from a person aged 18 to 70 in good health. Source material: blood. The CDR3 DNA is TGTGCCAGCAGCTCCAGGTGGTATGAGCAGTTCTTC. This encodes CASSSRWYEQFF.